Listed below are T cell receptor beta chains from one sample, sequenced in a study of radiotherapy plus CTLA-4 blockade in lung cancer. Profiled with immunoSEQ multiplex PCR; TCRdb holds only in-frame clones, not every one. The sample yields over 100,000 clones, 81% seen once. The sequencing used peripheral blood, collected from a patient treated with radiotherapy plus ipilimumab. The receptors stem from a human donor with non-small cell lung cancer that progressed on radiotherapy plus ipilimumab. Some clones in this sample may be carry-over from other donors' samples. Both conserved end residues are part of each CDR3. A D gene is named only where the DNA matches it firmly. The size field is filled for only some rows; it gives once, few, many or a size class.

v_call	d_call	clone_size	j_call	cdr3_aa	cdr3_nt
TRBV27	.	.	TRBJ1-2	CASSLSGAGGYTF	TGTGCCAGCAGTTTATCCGGTGCGGGGGGCTACACCTTC
TRBV10-3	.	.	TRBJ2-2	CAISEVITGELFF	TGTGCCATCAGTGAGGTCATAACCGGGGAGCTGTTTTTT
TRBV5-1	.	.	TRBJ1-1	CASSFYQGMNTEAFF	TGCGCCAGCAGCTTCTATCAGGGGATGAACACTGAAGCTTTCTTT
TRBV18	TRBD1	.	TRBJ2-2	CASSPPSQGAGELFF	TGTGCCAGCTCACCACCGTCGCAGGGGGCCGGGGAGCTGTTTTTT
TRBV27	.	.	TRBJ2-3	CASSLVSGSQTMDTQYF	TGTGCCAGCAGTTTAGTCTCGGGCAGCCAGACTATGGATACGCAGTATTTT
TRBV6-6	TRBD1	.	TRBJ1-6	CASSATGASPLHF	TGTGCCAGCAGTGCGACAGGGGCATCACCCCTCCACTTT
TRBV5-1	TRBD2	.	TRBJ2-7	CASSSPSGSYEQYF	TGCGCCAGCAGCTCCCCTAGCGGCTCCTACGAGCAGTACTTC
TRBV23-1	.	.	TRBJ1-2	CASSQSEGDYGYTF	TGCGCCAGCAGTCAATCGGAAGGGGACTATGGCTACACCTTC
TRBV6-1	.	.	TRBJ2-7	CASTLGTTYEQYF	TGTGCCAGCACCCTCGGGACAACCTACGAGCAGTACTTC
TRBV6-1	.	.	TRBJ2-7	CASSASPSYEQYF	TGTGCCAGCAGTGCGTCACCCTCCTACGAGCAGTACTTC
TRBV15	TRBD2	.	TRBJ2-3	CATSRDGLADRDF	TGTGCCACCAGCAGAGACGGCCTAGCGGACCGGGATTTT
TRBV5-4	TRBD2	.	TRBJ2-3	CASRPAGGTDTQYF	TGTGCCAGCAGGCCAGCGGGGGGTACAGATACGCAGTATTTT
TRBV6-5	.	.	TRBJ1-2	CASSNKVLYGYTF	TGTGCCAGCAGTAACAAGGTCCTCTATGGCTACACCTTC
TRBV4-2	.	.	TRBJ1-1	CASSQATGKSEAFF	TGTGCCAGCAGCCAAGCCACCGGCAAAAGTGAAGCTTTCTTT
TRBV5-1	.	few	TRBJ1-1	CASSRLGVDTEAFF	TGCGCCAGCAGCAGGTTGGGGGTCGACACTGAAGCTTTCTTT
TRBV10-3	TRBD1	.	TRBJ1-4	CAISDGQGVNEKLFF	TGTGCCATCAGCGATGGACAGGGGGTGAATGAAAAACTGTTTTTT
TRBV7-7	.	.	TRBJ1-1	CASSTQENTEAFF	TGTGCTAGCAGCACACAGGAGAACACTGAAGCTTTCTTT
TRBV5-4	TRBD1	.	TRBJ1-1	CASSPGQVWTEAFF	TGTGCCAGCAGCCCCGGACAGGTTTGGACTGAAGCTTTCTTT